These 18 T cell receptor beta chains originate from one sample sequenced in a study of blood T cell repertoires in COVID-19. Only in-frame clones appear in the TCRdb table, and some are missing; sequencing was by immunoSEQ multiplex PCR. Seen here are about 110,000 clones, around three quarters observed once, and the top ten hold about 8.3%. The specimen was peripheral blood. The receptor set was obtained from a woman aged 60 to 75 with acute or convalescent COVID-19.

This sequence joins TRBV30 and TRBJ1-5; TRBD1 might be the D (6 bases). The CDR3 runs to 13 residues. CDR1 is GTSNPN and CDR2 is SVGIG in the germline V gene (reference sequence). V gave up 3 bases and J gave up 8 bases, with 14 bases separating them. The CDR3 reads CAWSKQGVEPQHF. DNA for the CDR3: TGTGCCTGGAGCAAACAGGGCGTGGAGCCCCAGCATTTT.

The V gene is TRBV7-9, the J gene TRBJ2-1, with 8 bases that match TRBD2. Germline lookup yields CDR1 SEHNR and CDR2 FQNEAQ (reference sequence). The length of the CDR3 is 13 residues. Trimming at V came to 10 bases and at J to 7 bases, leaving 9 bases not matched to a gene. The CDR3 nucleotides read TGTGCCACAGCGGGGGTAGCGGAAAATGAGCAGTTCTTC. It translates to CATAGVAENEQFF.

The J gene is TRBJ1-5, the V gene TRBV5-6; 7 bases fit TRBD1. Germline CDR1 is SGHDT and CDR2 is YYEEEE. The CDR3 length is 14 residues. The V gene end was trimmed by 2 bases and the J gene end by 4 bases; junction bases not matched to a gene: 3. The CDR3 reads CASSFGQVNQPQHF. The CDR3 bases are TGTGCCAGCAGCTTCGGACAGGTTAATCAGCCCCAGCATTTT.

This clone was seen a handful of times. The CDR3 sequence: CASSPRDSFAEAFF. As DNA, the CDR3 is TGTGCCAGCAGCCCCCGGGACAGTTTCGCTGAAGCTTTCTTT. The chain joins TRBV3-1 (or the pseudogene TRBV3-2) to TRBJ1-1, with 7 bases matching TRBD1. This CDR3 has 14 amino acids. Germline V lookup: CDR1 LGHDT, CDR2 YNNKEL (reference sequence). The ends lost 4 bases at V and 6 bases at J; junction bases unmatched: 8.

The chain couples TRBV9 to TRBJ1-1; D is uncertain. This CDR3 comprises 13 residues. Germline lookup yields CDR1 SGDLS and CDR2 YYNGEE. The germline V and J ends were trimmed by 0 bases and 2 bases, with 5 bases remaining between them. In DNA, the CDR3 is TGTGCCAGCAGCGTAGATCATAACACTGAAGCTTTCTTT. Translation gives CASSVDHNTEAFF. The full variable domain, completed using reference TRBV9 and TRBJ1-1, is DSGVTQTPKHLITATGQRVTLRCSPRSGDLSVYWYQQSLDQGLQFLIQYYNGEERAKGNILERFSAQQFPDLHSELNLSSLELGDSALYFCASSVDHNTEAFFGQGTRLTVV.

This clone was picked up one time. The chain's CDR3 is CASSYKGRNSPLHF. The CDR3 coding sequence is TGTGCCAGCAGTTACAAGGGGAGGAATTCACCCCTCCACTTT. The chain recombines TRBV6-5 with TRBJ1-6, with a tentative D call TRBD1 (5 bases). V was clipped by 2 bases and J by 7 bases, with 9 bases between them. Germline V gene data show CDR1 as MNHEY and CDR2 as SVGAGI. The CDR3 has 14 amino acids.

V is TRBV5-1 and J is TRBJ2-5; possible D gene TRBD2, 6 bases. CDR1 SGHRS and CDR2 YFSETQ come from the germline V gene. V lost 0 bases and J lost 4, with 13 bases in between. CDR3 length: 15 residues. The CDR3 loop reads CASSLARGSLETQYF. The CDR3 DNA follows: TGCGCCAGCAGCTTGGCGCGGGGAAGCTTAGAGACCCAGTACTTC.

This clone was detected only once. The chain combines TRBV5-5 with TRBJ1-5, with 8 positions matching TRBD1. The CDR3 extends over 15 amino acids. J was trimmed by 3 bases and V by 3 bases; bases with no gene match: 5. CDR1 is SGHKS, CDR2 YYEKEE, per germline (reference sequence). CDR3 nucleotides: TGTGCCAGCAGCTCACACCAGGGGGCCAATCAGCCCCAGCATTTT. This codes for CASSSHQGANQPQHF.

The genes are TRBV6-2 or TRBV6-3 and TRBJ2-1; TRBD1 matches 7 bases. V gave up 5 bases and J gave up 2 bases; unmatched junction bases: 6. The CDR3 runs to 15 residues. Germline loops: CDR1 MNHEY, CDR2 SVGEGT. CDR3 amino acids: CASSARQGPYNEQFF. Written as DNA, the CDR3 is TGTGCCAGCAGTGCCCGACAGGGACCCTACAATGAGCAGTTCTTC.

The chain recombines TRBV29-1 with TRBJ1-1; 7 bases agree with TRBD1. The V and J ends lost 5 bases and 4 bases, in that order; junction bases with no gene match: 7. CDR1 and CDR2 (germline): SQVTM, ANQGSEA. This CDR3 is 13 amino acids long. CDR3 residues: CSVRQGEGTEAFF. The CDR3 DNA reads TGCAGCGTTAGACAGGGCGAGGGCACTGAAGCTTTCTTT.

This clone has a count of ten or more. The rearrangement uses TRBV5-4 and TRBJ2-4; 7 nucleotides agree with TRBD2. V was clipped by 3 bases and J by 0 bases; unmatched bases: 15. CDR3 length: 19 amino acids. Germline V lookup: CDR1 SGHNT, CDR2 YYREEE (reference sequence). The CDR3: CASSSLMTRGSLAKNIQYF. DNA of the CDR3: TGTGCCAGCAGCTCCCTCATGACGCGGGGGAGTTTAGCCAAAAACATTCAGTACTTC.

The chain has TRBV14 and TRBJ2-7, with D maybe TRBD1 (6 bases). This CDR3 has 17 residues. V was shortened by 2 bases and J by 6 bases, with 23 bases between the two germline ends. Germline CDR1 is SGHDN and CDR2 is FVKESK. CDR3 loop: CASSQRPVWVQGSEQYF. DNA for the CDR3: TGTGCCAGCAGCCAACGACCAGTCTGGGTACAGGGAAGCGAGCAGTACTTC.

The chain combines TRBV4-2 with TRBJ1-4; D is unclear. From germline, CDR1 is LGHNA and CDR2 YNFKEQ. V was pared by 2 bases and J by 5 bases, with 12 bases between. CDR3 length equals 15 residues. CDR3: CASSQSKGGNEKLFF. The CDR3 bases are TGTGCCAGCAGCCAATCAAAGGGAGGGAATGAAAAACTGTTTTTT.

This chain connects TRBV25-1 to TRBJ1-1; D might be TRBD1 (6 bases). Trimming pared 2 bases from V and 7 bases from J, leaving 14 bases between. The CDR3 totals 14 residues. Germline assignment: CDR1 MGHDK and CDR2 SYGVNS. CDR3 residues: CASSEEGGTIEAFF. CDR3 DNA: TGTGCCAGCAGTGAAGAAGGGGGTACGATTGAAGCTTTCTTT.

V is TRBV5-1 and J is TRBJ2-3, with D hard to call. Germline CDR1 is SGHRS and CDR2 is YFSETQ. The CDR3 totals 14 residues. Trimming took 5 bases from V and 4 from J, leaving 14 bases between them. Here the CDR3 reads CASSALTLPDTQYF. In nucleotides, the CDR3 is TGCGCCAGCAGTGCCCTAACCTTGCCAGATACGCAGTATTTT.

V usage is TRBV29-1 and J usage is TRBJ2-1; D unclear. Trimming shortened V by 2 bases and J by 5 bases, and 10 bases separated the two germline ends. This CDR3 contains 13 residues. Germline CDR1 is SQVTM and CDR2 is ANQGSEA. The CDR3 sequence: CSVEPHSDNEQFF. The DNA for the CDR3 is TGCAGCGTTGAACCCCATTCGGACAATGAGCAGTTCTTC.

The chain carries TRBV10-3 and TRBJ2-3, with TRBD1 matching 7 bases. The trim removed 7 bases at V and 4 bases at J, leaving 8 bases unmatched. CDR1 is ENHRY, CDR2 SYGVKD, per germline. CDR3 length equals 14 residues. This CDR3 is CAINRDRSPDTQYF. CDR3 nucleotide sequence: TGTGCCATCAACCGGGACAGATCACCAGATACGCAGTATTTT.

The V and J genes are TRBV9 and TRBJ2-7; D is perhaps TRBD2 (6 bases). Germline CDR1 is SGDLS and CDR2 is YYNGEE. This CDR3 has 14 residues. Trimming pared 4 bases from V and 0 bases from J, leaving 11 bases between. CDR3 in amino acids: CASSPRDFSYEQYF. The CDR3 nucleotides read TGTGCCAGCAGCCCGCGGGACTTCTCCTACGAGCAGTACTTC.